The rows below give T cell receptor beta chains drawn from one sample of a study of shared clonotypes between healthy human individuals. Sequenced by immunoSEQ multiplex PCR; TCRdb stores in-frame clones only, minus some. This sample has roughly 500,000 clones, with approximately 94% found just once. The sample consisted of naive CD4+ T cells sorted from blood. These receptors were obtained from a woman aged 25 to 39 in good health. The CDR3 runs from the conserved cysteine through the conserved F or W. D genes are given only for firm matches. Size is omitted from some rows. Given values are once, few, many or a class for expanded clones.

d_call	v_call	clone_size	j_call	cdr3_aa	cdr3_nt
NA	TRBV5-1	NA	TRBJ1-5	CASSLGKDQPQHF	TGCGCCAGCAGCTTGGGGAAAGATCAGCCCCAGCATTTT
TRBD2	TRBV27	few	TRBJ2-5	CASTSGEGSRETQYF	TGTGCCAGCACCTCGGGGGAGGGGTCGAGGGAGACCCAGTACTTC
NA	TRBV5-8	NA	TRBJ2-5	CASSLWTSAQETQYF	TGTGCCAGCAGTTTATGGACGTCAGCCCAGGAGACCCAGTACTTC
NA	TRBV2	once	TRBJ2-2	CASTEFTGELFF	TGTGCCAGCACCGAGTTCACCGGGGAGCTGTTTTTT
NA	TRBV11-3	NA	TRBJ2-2	CASSLAGAGELFF	TGTGCCAGCAGCTTAGCGGGGGCCGGGGAGCTGTTTTTT
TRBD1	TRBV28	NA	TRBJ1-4	CASSKDRATNEKLFF	TGTGCCAGCAGTAAGGACAGGGCAACTAATGAAAAACTGTTTTTT
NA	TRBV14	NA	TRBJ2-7	CASSTGFKTWQYF	TGTGCCAGCAGTACGGGATTCAAGACTTGGCAGTACTTC
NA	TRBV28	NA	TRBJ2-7	CASSKAQTRPYEQYF	TGTGCCAGCAGTAAAGCCCAAACTAGGCCCTACGAGCAGTACTTC
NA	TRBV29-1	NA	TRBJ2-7	CSVSGRLTYEQYF	TGCAGCGTTTCTGGTCGGCTTACCTACGAGCAGTACTTC
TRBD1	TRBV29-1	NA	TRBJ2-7	CSVEVVGTAHSYEQYF	TGCAGCGTTGAAGTGGTCGGGACAGCACACTCCTACGAGCAGTACTTC
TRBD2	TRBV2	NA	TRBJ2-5	CANSGGRGEETQYF	TGTGCCAATTCTGGGGGGAGGGGAGAAGAGACCCAGTACTTC
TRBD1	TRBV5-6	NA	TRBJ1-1	CASSFSGQGWEGNTEAFF	TGTGCCAGCAGCTTCTCGGGACAGGGGTGGGAGGGGAACACTGAAGCTTTCTTT
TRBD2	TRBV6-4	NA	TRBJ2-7	CASRFPSTSGRPYEQYF	TGTGCCAGCAGGTTCCCCTCGACTAGCGGGAGGCCCTACGAGCAGTACTTC
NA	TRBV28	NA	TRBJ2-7	CAIKGSSYEQYF	TGTGCCATCAAAGGAAGCTCCTACGAGCAGTACTTC
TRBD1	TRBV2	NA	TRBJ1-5	CASSKTGGSGQPQHF	TGTGCCAGCAGTAAGACAGGGGGGTCCGGTCAGCCCCAGCATTTT
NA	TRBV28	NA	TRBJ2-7	CASSLGGYEQYF	TGTGCCAGCAGTTTAGGGGGGTACGAGCAGTACTTC
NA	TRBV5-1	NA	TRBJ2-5	CASSFLTRDQETQYF	TGCGCCAGCAGCTTTCTAACACGGGACCAAGAGACCCAGTACTTC
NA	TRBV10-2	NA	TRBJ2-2	CASRTGAYNTGELFF	TGCGCCAGCAGGACCGGGGCCTATAACACCGGGGAGCTGTTTTTT
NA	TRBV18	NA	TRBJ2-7	CASSPDSHSYEQYF	TGTGCCAGCTCACCGGACAGCCACTCCTACGAGCAGTACTTC
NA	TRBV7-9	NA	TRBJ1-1	CASSSTGATNTEAFF	TGTGCCAGCAGCTCAACGGGGGCGACGAACACTGAAGCTTTCTTT
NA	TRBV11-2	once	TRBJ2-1	CASSLDQNGLGSYNEQFF	TGTGCCAGCAGCTTAGATCAAAATGGTCTAGGGTCCTACAATGAGCAGTTCTTC
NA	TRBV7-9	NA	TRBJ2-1	CASGSGARNEQFF	TGTGCCAGCGGGTCGGGTGCTCGAAATGAGCAGTTCTTC
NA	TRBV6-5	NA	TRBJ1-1	CASRPVGGLNTEAFF	TGTGCCAGCAGACCGGTGGGGGGTTTGAACACTGAAGCTTTCTTT
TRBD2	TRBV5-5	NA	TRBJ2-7	CASSLAFGTSGTRGHEQYF	TGTGCCAGCAGCTTGGCCTTTGGGACTAGCGGGACCCGGGGCCACGAGCAGTACTTC
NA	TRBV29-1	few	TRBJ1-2	CSVDRANYGYTF	TGCAGCGTTGACAGAGCTAACTATGGCTACACCTTC
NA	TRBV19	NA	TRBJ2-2	CASNRQNTGELFF	TGTGCCAGTAACAGACAGAACACCGGGGAGCTGTTTTTT
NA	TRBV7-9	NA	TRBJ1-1	CASSLPSGEAFF	TGTGCCAGCAGCTTGCCGTCCGGGGAAGCTTTCTTT
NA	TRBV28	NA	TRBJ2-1	CASSLAGEGLGEQFF	TGTGCCAGCAGTTTGGCAGGGGAGGGTCTTGGCGAGCAGTTCTTC
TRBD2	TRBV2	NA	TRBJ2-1	CASSALAASYNEQFF	TGTGCCAGCAGTGCCCTAGCGGCCTCCTACAATGAGCAGTTCTTC
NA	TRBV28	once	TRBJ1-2	CASSLLGNYGYTF	TGTGCCAGCAGTTTGCTGGGAAATTATGGCTACACCTTC
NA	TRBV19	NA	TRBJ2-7	CASKPRYTSYEQYF	TGTGCCAGTAAGCCCAGGTACACTTCCTACGAGCAGTACTTC
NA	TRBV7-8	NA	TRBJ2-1	CASSLDRLASRSSYNEQFF	TGTGCCAGCAGCTTAGATCGGCTAGCCAGCCGAAGCTCCTACAATGAGCAGTTCTTC
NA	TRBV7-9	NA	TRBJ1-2	CASSLEPGAGYGYTF	TGTGCCAGCAGCTTAGAGCCGGGGGCGGGCTATGGCTACACCTTC
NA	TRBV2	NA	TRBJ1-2	CATHREQLYGYTF	TGTGCCACCCACAGGGAACAGCTCTATGGCTACACCTTC
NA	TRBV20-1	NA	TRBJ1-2	CSPIVDYGYTF	TGCAGTCCTATAGTAGACTATGGCTACACCTTC